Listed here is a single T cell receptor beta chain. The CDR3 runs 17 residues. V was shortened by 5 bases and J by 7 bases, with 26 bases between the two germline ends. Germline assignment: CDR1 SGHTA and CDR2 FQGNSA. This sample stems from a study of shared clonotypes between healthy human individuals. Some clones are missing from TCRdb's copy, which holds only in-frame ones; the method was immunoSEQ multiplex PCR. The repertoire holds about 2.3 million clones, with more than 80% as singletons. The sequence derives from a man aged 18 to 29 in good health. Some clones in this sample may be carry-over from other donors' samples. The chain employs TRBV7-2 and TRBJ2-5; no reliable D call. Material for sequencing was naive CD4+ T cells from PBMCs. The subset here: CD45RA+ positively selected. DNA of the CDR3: TGTGCCAGCAGCCCTTCACGTCCTGTAGCCGTGGTTGGGACCCAGTACTTC. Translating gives CASSPSRPVAVVGTQYF.